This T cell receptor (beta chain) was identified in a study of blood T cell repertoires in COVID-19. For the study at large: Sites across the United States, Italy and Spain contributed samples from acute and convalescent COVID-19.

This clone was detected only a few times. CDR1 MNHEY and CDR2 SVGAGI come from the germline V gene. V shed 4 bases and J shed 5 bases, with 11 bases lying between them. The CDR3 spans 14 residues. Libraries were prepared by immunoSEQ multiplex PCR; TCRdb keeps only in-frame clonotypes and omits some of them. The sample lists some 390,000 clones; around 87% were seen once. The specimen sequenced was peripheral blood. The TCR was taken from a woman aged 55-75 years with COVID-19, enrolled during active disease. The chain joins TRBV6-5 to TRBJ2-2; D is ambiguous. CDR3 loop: CASSLHPGTGELFF. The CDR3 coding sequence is TGTGCCAGCAGTTTACACCCCGGGACCGGGGAGCTGTTTTTT.